This is a list of T cell receptor beta chains from one sample in a study of beta chain features in type 1 diabetes. Measured with immunoSEQ multiplex PCR; TCRdb has only the in-frame clones, and not every one. The data hold roughly 150,000 clones, with around 10% observed a single time. Sequencing input: central memory CD4+ T cells from blood. The receptors originated from a man aged 18 to 29 in good health. The CDR3 runs from the conserved cysteine through the conserved F or W. Each record gives: J gene, V gene, CDR3 protein.

>TRBJ1-2|TRBV7-2
CASSPRDRTGYTF
>TRBJ2-7|TRBV28
CASSQFGYEQYF
>TRBJ2-2|TRBV9
CASSGAATVYTGELFF
>TRBJ1-2|TRBV2
CASSEWPLGTNYGYTF
>TRBJ2-1|TRBV11-2
CASSRDRTNEQFF
>TRBJ2-1|TRBV9
CASSVVGRESYNEQFF
>TRBJ2-1|TRBV10-3
CAISGQSGGTHNEQFF
>TRBJ2-7|TRBV11-1
CASSLGQSYYEQYF
>TRBJ2-5|TRBV10-3
CASTRTTGGQETQYF
>TRBJ2-1|TRBV15
CATKGLAGYNEQFF
>TRBJ1-2|TRBV4-2
CASSQDRRGGFNYGYTF
>TRBJ1-2|TRBV28
CASSTSNYGYTF
>TRBJ2-5|TRBV7-9
CASTPRRQGETQYF
>TRBJ2-7|TRBV7-2
CASSLRGSHEQYF
>TRBJ2-3|TRBV6-6
CASMSGRSITDTQYF
>TRBJ2-3|TRBV9
CASSVAGTSLDTQYF
>TRBJ2-1|TRBV12-5
CASSVLFGGEQFF
>TRBJ1-1|TRBV7-8
CASSLDLGIAFF
>TRBJ2-1|TRBV5-1
CASSLGGREQFF
>TRBJ1-1|TRBV5-1
CASSSTGNTEAFF
>TRBJ2-7|TRBV7-8
CASGYKGYEQYF
>TRBJ2-7|TRBV7-3
CASSPNKGPYEQYF
>TRBJ1-1|TRBV4-2
CASSQTGSVTEAFF
>TRBJ2-7|TRBV11-2
CASSLWRLNVEQYF
>TRBJ2-5|TRBV28
CASSLSQAQETQYF
>TRBJ1-5|TRBV6-1
CASTQGPRTFLHF
>TRBJ2-1|TRBV7-2
CASSEQGSSFF
>TRBJ1-1|TRBV29-1
CSVAGANTEAFF
>TRBJ1-5|TRBV2
CASSEARGGQPQHF
>TRBJ2-6|TRBV6-7
CASSYPPGSGANVLTF
>TRBJ2-4|TRBV28
CASLGTAKAKNIQYF
>TRBJ2-7|TRBV10-3
CAIMGQGPGEQYF